This T cell receptor beta chain was captured in a study of T cell repertoires in cytomegalovirus infection. Trimming shortened V by 5 bases and J by 0 bases, and 11 bases separated the two germline ends. The CDR3 is 15 residues long. Germline V lookup: CDR1 SEHNR, CDR2 FQNEAQ (reference sequence). This clonotype occurred many times. Via MiXCR, TCRdb re-called the reads, giving one row per CDR3 protein. The profile shows under 800,000 distinct CDR3 sequences, 20% to 25% of them singletons. The sequence was obtained from a human donor in good health (CMV status not recorded). Some clones in this sample may be carry-over from other donors' samples. The chain uses TRBV7-9 and TRBJ2-1; D is undetermined. Material for sequencing was CD8+ T cells from PBMCs. CDR3 in DNA: TGTGCCAGCAGCGAACCGGACCGCTCCTACAATGAGCAGTTCTTC. Translated: CASSEPDRSYNEQFF.